Listed here is a single TCR beta chain. The antigen is not known. The data are from a study of regulatory T cells in long-lasting Graves disease. The time point is: newly diagnosed GD, antithyroid drugs for less than 3 months. Scientists built the TCR library using RNA that was extracted from PBMCs. An endocrinology department in Xi'an, China, recruited the patients. The germline CDR1 and CDR2 sequences are LNHDA and SQIVND (reference sequence). The CDR3 extends over 16 amino acids. The V and J ends lost 11 bases and 3 bases respectively, with 25 bases between them. Study outcomes and limitations: Persistent disease favored TRBV28, TRBJ1-2 and TRBJ2-5.

Researchers made TCR beta libraries by using iRepertoire HTBI primers and running Arm-PCR on CDR3 regions. In the authors' workflow: Identified segments across samples numbered 60 or so TRBV and roughly 15 TRBJ. MiXCR, run by TCRdb on the multiplex PCR reads, gives a single entry per CDR3 protein. The V and J calls come from TCRdb's annotation, not from the publication. The table includes a few hundred thousand distinct CDR3 sequences, around 11% detected once. This sample was also put to use in a study of T cells in Graves' hyperthyroidism and ophthalmopathy.

The TCR comes from a woman under 30 with Graves disease. The chain combines TRBV19 with TRBJ1-1; TRBD1 might be the D (5 bases). Sequencing used peripheral blood mononuclear cells (PBMCs), obtained at new diagnosis, from a patient treated with antithyroid drugs. The CDR3, as DNA: TGTGCCGCCAACCCCGCAGGGCCCAACCGAGACACTGAAGCTTTCTTT. It translates to CAANPAGPNRDTEAFF.